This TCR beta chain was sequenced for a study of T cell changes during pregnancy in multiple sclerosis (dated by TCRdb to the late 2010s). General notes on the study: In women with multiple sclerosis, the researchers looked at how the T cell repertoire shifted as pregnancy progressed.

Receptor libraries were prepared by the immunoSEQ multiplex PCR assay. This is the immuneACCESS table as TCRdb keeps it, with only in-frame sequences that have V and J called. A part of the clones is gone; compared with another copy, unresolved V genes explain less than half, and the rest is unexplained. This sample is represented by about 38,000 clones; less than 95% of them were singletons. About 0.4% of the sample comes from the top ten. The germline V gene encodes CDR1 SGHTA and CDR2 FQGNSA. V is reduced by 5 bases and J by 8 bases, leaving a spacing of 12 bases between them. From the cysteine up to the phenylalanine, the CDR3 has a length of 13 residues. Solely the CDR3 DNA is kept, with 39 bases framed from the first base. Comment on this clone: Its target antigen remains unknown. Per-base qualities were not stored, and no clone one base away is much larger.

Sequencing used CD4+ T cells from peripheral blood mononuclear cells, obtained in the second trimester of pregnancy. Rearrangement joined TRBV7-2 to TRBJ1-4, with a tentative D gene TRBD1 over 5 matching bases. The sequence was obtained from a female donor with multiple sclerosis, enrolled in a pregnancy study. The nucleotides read TGTGCCAGCAGCCAACAGGAGGGGGAAAAACTGTTTTTT. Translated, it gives CASSQQEGEKLFF.